These 32 T cell receptor beta chains originate from one sample sequenced in a study of T cell repertoires in cytomegalovirus infection. TCRdb analysed the reads with MiXCR anew, one entry per CDR3 protein. Among 180,000 or so distinct CDR3 sequences, about 18% were seen once, and the ten largest hold roughly 24%. The sequenced material came from CD8+ T cells from PBMCs. These receptors were taken from a human donor in good health (CMV status not recorded). Some clones in this sample may be carry-over from other donors' samples.

This clonotype has only a few counts. The gene calls are TRBV7-6 and TRBJ2-3; TRBD2 agrees at 7 bases. This CDR3 is built from 14 residues. V was clipped by 5 bases and J by 1 base; unmatched bases: 3. The germline CDR1 and CDR2 sequences are SGHVS and FNYEAQ. This CDR3 reads CASSISGGTDTQYF. Here the CDR3 DNA reads TGTGCCAGCAGCATAAGCGGGGGCACAGATACGCAGTATTTT.

This clonotype was observed a handful of times. The chain recombines TRBV19 with TRBJ2-1; TRBD2 agrees at 8 bases. V lost 5 bases and J lost 4; bases outside the gene matches: 7. The CDR3 covers 15 residues. Germline CDR1 reads LNHDA; CDR2 reads SQIVND (reference sequence). This CDR3 reads CASSPSSGPYNEQFF. The CDR3 region has the DNA TGTGCCAGTAGTCCCTCTAGCGGGCCTTACAATGAGCAGTTCTTC.

This clonotype was picked up a small number of times. The chain has TRBV7-2 and TRBJ1-2; no definite D call. CDR1 and CDR2 from the germline V gene are SGHTA and FQGNSA. CDR3 length: 15 residues. V lost 5 bases to trimming and J lost 0 bases, with 13 bases between them. CDR3 in DNA: TGTGCCAGCAGCCCCGACCCTTCGTCTAACTATGGCTACACCTTC. The encoded protein is CASSPDPSSNYGYTF. Combining the CDR3 with reference TRBV7-2 and TRBJ1-2 gives the whole variable domain GAGVSQSPSNKVTEKGKDVELRCDPISGHTALYWYRQSLGQGLEFLIYFQGNSAPDKSGLPSDRFSAERTGGSVSTLTIQRTQQEDSAVYLCASSPDPSSNYGYTFGSGTRLTVV.

This clonotype was observed a few times. V and J are TRBV7-2 and TRBJ1-6; TRBD1 matches at 9 bases. Germline lookup yields CDR1 SGHTA and CDR2 FQGNSA. The V segment lost 5 bases and the J segment 7 bases; nucleotides outside the gene matches: 6. The CDR3 covers 15 residues. CDR3 protein: CASSVTGQGNSPLHF. DNA for the CDR3: TGTGCCAGCAGCGTAACCGGACAGGGGAATTCACCCCTCCACTTT.

This clonotype has just a few counts. This chain links TRBV7-2 with TRBJ1-2; possible D gene TRBD1, 5 bases. Germline values: CDR1 SGHTA, CDR2 FQGNSA. V lost 3 bases, J lost 2 bases, and 13 bases lay in between. CDR3 length equals 15 residues. The CDR3: CASSFVGERNYGYTF. Here the CDR3 DNA reads TGTGCCAGCAGCTTTGTAGGGGAAAGAAACTATGGCTACACCTTC.

V is TRBV19 and J is TRBJ1-1, with D tentatively TRBD1 (6 bases). Germline CDR1 and CDR2: LNHDA and SQIVND (reference sequence). This CDR3 region has 13 residues. Trimming stripped 4 bases from V and 8 bases from J, with 14 bases between. CDR3: CASSTPGADEAFF. In nucleotides, the CDR3 is TGTGCCAGTAGTACCCCGGGGGCTGACGAAGCTTTCTTT.

This clonotype came up a few times. The V call is TRBV28, the J call TRBJ2-5; 8 bases match TRBD1. The V gene's germline CDR1 is MDHEN and CDR2 SYDVKM. The CDR3 is made up of 16 amino acids. Losses at the gene ends were 5 bases for V and 3 bases for J; bases not matched to a gene: 11. The CDR3 protein is CASSNIRSGGEETQYF. The CDR3 DNA sequence: TGTGCCAGCAGTAATATCAGATCAGGGGGCGAAGAGACCCAGTACTTC.

V is TRBV20-1 and J is TRBJ1-5, with TRBD1 as a possible D gene (5 bases). The CDR3 extends over 18 amino acids. Germline lookup yields CDR1 DFQATT and CDR2 SNEGSKA (reference sequence). V was cut by 2 bases and J by 0 bases, with 20 bases left in between. The CDR3 DNA is TGCAGTGCTAGATCGTACTTTAGGGGCCCTTATAGCAATCAGCCCCAGCATTTT. Translating gives CSARSYFRGPYSNQPQHF.

A note on this clonotype: Germline and junction disagree at one end, which may indicate a read error. The genes are TRBV7-6 and TRBJ2-1, with D unresolved. Germline V CDR1 and CDR2: SGHVS, FNYEAQ. There are 8 residues in the CDR3. The DNA for the CDR3 is TGTGCCAGCAGCTCGTTGAACTTC. It yields the protein CASSSLNF.

This clonotype occurred a few times. The chain combines TRBV7-8 with TRBJ2-1; D is perhaps TRBD2 (6 bases). The CDR3 loop spans 16 amino acids. Trimming took 2 bases from V and 8 from J, leaving 19 bases between them. Germline CDR1 is SGHVS and CDR2 is FQNEAQ. This CDR3 reads CASSLKWGDVFDEQFF. The CDR3, as DNA: TGTGCCAGCAGCTTAAAGTGGGGGGATGTTTTCGATGAGCAGTTCTTC.

In its sample, this clonotype was seen a few times. The chain joins TRBV7-9 to TRBJ2-3; 12 bases are shared with TRBD1. CDR1 SEHNR and CDR2 FQNEAQ come from the germline V gene (reference sequence). This CDR3 spans 15 amino acids. Trimming cost V 5 bases and J 5 bases; bases outside gene matches: 5. The CDR3 DNA reads as TGTGCCAGCAGCCCCGGGACAGGGGGCGAAGATACGCAGTATTTT. It yields the protein CASSPGTGGEDTQYF.

The chain carries TRBV7-9 and TRBJ2-3; the D call may be TRBD1 or TRBD2 (5 bases each). Trimming removed 1 base from V and 6 bases from J, with 11 bases in between. CDR1 and CDR2 (germline): SEHNR, FQNEAQ (reference sequence). The CDR3 length is 14 residues. Written as DNA, the CDR3 is TGTGCCAGCAGCTTAGTGGGGGAATTGGATACGCAGTATTTT. Translation: CASSLVGELDTQYF.

This clonotype was recorded a few times. The chain couples TRBV13 to TRBJ2-1; TRBD2 matches 11 bases. V trimming: 1 base; J trimming: 2 bases; junction bases outside the gene matches: 1. CDR1 and CDR2 from the germline V gene are PRHDT and FYEKMQ (reference sequence). This CDR3 region has 16 residues. The CDR3 DNA reads as TGTGCCAGCAGCTTAGCTAGCGGGGGGCCCTACAATGAGCAGTTCTTC. Translating it yields CASSLASGGPYNEQFF.

This clonotype was seen many times. The V gene is TRBV4-3, the J gene TRBJ1-1; D unclear. This CDR3 comprises 12 residues. Germline lookup yields CDR1 LGHNA and CDR2 YSLEER. V was trimmed by 0 bases and J by 7 bases, leaving 6 bases between them. CDR3 loop: CASSQEGDEAFF. The CDR3 coding sequence is TGCGCCAGCAGCCAAGAGGGCGATGAAGCTTTCTTT.

V and J are TRBV6-8 and TRBJ2-7, with TRBD2 as a possible D gene (5 bases). This CDR3 spans 14 amino acids. The germline V gene encodes CDR1 MNHGY and CDR2 SAAAGT. Deletions cut 8 bases from V and 0 bases from J, with 14 bases between. The CDR3 region is CASAQPGSSYEQYF. The CDR3 nucleotides read TGTGCCAGCGCCCAGCCGGGGAGCTCCTACGAGCAGTACTTC.

This clonotype was detected only once. The chain couples TRBV28 to TRBJ1-1; the D is unclear. Germline lookup yields CDR1 MDHEN and CDR2 SYDVKM. The CDR3 spans 11 residues. V was trimmed by 5 bases and J by 6 bases, leaving 7 bases between them. CDR3 loop: CASSHQPEAFF. CDR3 DNA: TGTGCCAGCAGTCATCAACCTGAAGCTTTCTTT.

This sequence joins TRBV4-3 and TRBJ1-2, with 10 bases matching TRBD1. The CDR3 is 14 residues long. Losses at the gene ends were 5 bases for V and 2 bases for J; bases not matched to a gene: 2. The germline V gene has CDR1 LGHNA and CDR2 YSLEER. This chain's CDR3 is CASSVGQGNYGYTF. The CDR3, as DNA: TGCGCCAGCAGCGTGGGACAGGGGAACTATGGCTACACCTTC.

Many counts were recorded for this clonotype. The chain couples TRBV7-2 to TRBJ2-7, with 12 bases aligning to TRBD1. This CDR3 spans 15 amino acids. V shed 0 bases, J shed 5 bases, and the junction held 2 bases outside the gene matches. The germline gives CDR1 SGHTA, CDR2 FQGNSA. The CDR3 reads CASSLAGTGGHEQYF. The CDR3 DNA sequence: TGTGCCAGCAGCTTAGCGGGGACAGGGGGCCACGAGCAGTACTTC.

The chain recombines TRBV7-3 with TRBJ2-7; the match to TRBD1 covers 12 bases. CDR3 length equals 15 residues. Germline trimming cut 4 bases from V and 5 bases from J; bases unmatched to any gene: 6. Germline V gives CDR1 SGHTA, CDR2 FQGTGA. The CDR3 DNA reads TGTGCCAGCAGCTCAACCGGGACAGGGGGCGACGAGCAGTACTTC. Translating it yields CASSSTGTGGDEQYF. Full variable domain (remainder filled in from reference TRBV7-3 and TRBJ2-7): GAGVSQTPSNKVTEKGKYVELRCDPISGHTALYWYRQSLGQGPEFLIYFQGTGAADDSGLPNDRFFAVRPEGSVSTLKIQRTERGDSAVYLCASSSTGTGGDEQYFGPGTRLTVT.

This chain connects TRBV29-1 to TRBJ1-1; a weak D match, TRBD1 (5 bases). V lost 0 bases to trimming and J lost 0 bases, with 17 bases between them. Germline CDR1 SQVTM, CDR2 ANQGSEA. CDR3 length: 17 amino acids. CDR3 protein: CSVEDWVPTDLNTEAFF. The CDR3 nucleotides read TGCAGCGTTGAAGATTGGGTTCCGACAGACTTGAACACTGAAGCTTTCTTT.

V and J are TRBV6-5 and TRBJ2-7, with a tentative D call TRBD1 (6 bases). The CDR3 spans 13 residues. V was shortened by 8 bases and J by 0 bases, with 11 bases between the two germline ends. The germline V gene encodes CDR1 MNHEY and CDR2 SVGAGI. The CDR3 sequence: CASRVGGSYEQYF. The CDR3 DNA is TGTGCCAGCCGAGTAGGGGGCTCCTACGAGCAGTACTTC.

The chain couples TRBV7-9 to TRBJ1-1; D gene uncertain. Germline V gene sequence: CDR1 SEHNR, CDR2 FQNEAQ (reference sequence). The V gene lost 5 bases and the J gene lost 1 base, with 5 bases spanning the gap. This CDR3 is built from 12 residues. In DNA form, the CDR3 reads TGTGCCAGCAGCCCTACGAACACTGAAGCTTTCTTT. This translates into CASSPTNTEAFF.

The V gene is TRBV20-1, the J gene TRBJ1-2; D not certain. The CDR3 is 14 residues long. Germline lookup yields CDR1 DFQATT and CDR2 SNEGSKA (reference sequence). V lost 4 bases to trimming and J lost 2 bases, with 14 bases between them. The CDR3 here is CSATRPIDNYGYTF. CDR3 coding DNA: TGCAGTGCTACTCGACCGATAGACAACTATGGCTACACCTTC.

This clonotype has ten or more counts. The chain's CDR3 is CASSSNGGTDTQYF. CDR3 coding DNA: TGTGCCAGCAGCTCCAACGGGGGCACAGATACGCAGTATTTT. The genes are TRBV7-8 and TRBJ2-3, with a tentative D call TRBD2 (5 bases). This CDR3 region has 14 residues. Trimming pared 4 bases from V and 1 base from J, leaving 9 bases between. Germline V gene data show CDR1 as SGHVS and CDR2 as FQNEAQ. The whole variable domain, remainder taken from reference TRBV7-8 and TRBJ2-3, is GAGVSQSPRYKVAKRGQDVALRCDPISGHVSLFWYQQALGQGPEFLTYFQNEAQLDKSGLPSDRFFAERPEGSVSTLKIQRTQQEDSAVYLCASSSNGGTDTQYFGPGTRLTVL.

This sequence joins TRBV4-2 and TRBJ1-4, with 7 bases aligning to TRBD1. After removal of 2 bases from V and 5 bases from J, the junction contained 11 bases not matched to a gene. The CDR3 covers 17 residues. Germline CDR1 and CDR2: LGHNA and YNFKEQ. The CDR3 bases are TGTGCCAGCAGCCAAACAAAACGGACAGGACGGAATGAAAAACTGTTTTTT. Protein product: CASSQTKRTGRNEKLFF.

The chain is built from TRBV27 and TRBJ2-3, with D unresolved. CDR3 length equals 15 residues. Per the germline V gene, CDR1 is MNHEY and CDR2 is SMNVEV (reference sequence). V was clipped by 6 bases and J by 1 base, with 14 bases between them. The CDR3 DNA follows: TGTGCCAGCAGGTTTGGCGGATGGGGCACAGATACGCAGTATTTT. This translates into CASRFGGWGTDTQYF.

This chain links TRBV6-6 with TRBJ2-5; TRBD1 aligns across 8 bases. This CDR3 comprises 14 residues. Germline-derived CDR1 and CDR2 are MNHNY and SVGAGI (reference sequence). Trimming removed 4 bases from V and 3 bases from J; junction bases left unmatched: 4. The CDR3 nucleotides read TGTGCCAGCAGTTCCGGGACAGGTGAAGAGACCCAGTACTTC. Residues: CASSSGTGEETQYF.

Only a few counts were recorded for this clonotype. CDR3 protein: CASIVNRGPSGYTF. The CDR3 DNA reads TGTGCCAGCATCGTAAACAGGGGGCCGAGTGGCTACACCTTC. The chain employs TRBV5-6 and TRBJ1-2; 9 bases match TRBD1. The CDR3 has 14 amino acids. Germline V gives CDR1 SGHDT, CDR2 YYEEEE. V shed 6 bases and J 7 bases; nucleotides not matched to a gene: 10. Full variable domain (missing parts from reference TRBV5-6 and TRBJ1-2): DAGVTQSPTHLIKTRGQQVTLRCSPKSGHDTVSWYQQALGQGPQFIFQYYEEEERQRGNFPDRFSGHQFPNYSSELNVNALLLGDSALYLCASIVNRGPSGYTFGSGTRLTVV.

This chain connects TRBV29-1 to TRBJ1-1; 8 nucleotides match TRBD1. V dropped 0 bases and J dropped 2; count of bases not matched to a gene: 5. Germline V gives CDR1 SQVTM, CDR2 ANQGSEA. The CDR3 is 15 residues long. The DNA of the CDR3 is TGCAGCGTTGAAGACGTGACAGGGGTCAACACTGAAGCTTTCTTT. As protein: CSVEDVTGVNTEAFF.

This clonotype came up many times. V is TRBV20-1 and J is TRBJ2-3, with D perhaps TRBD2 (5 bases). The V end lost 0 bases, the J end lost 2 bases, and 12 bases lay between the germline ends. Per germline, CDR1 DFQATT and CDR2 SNEGSKA (reference sequence). The CDR3 covers 15 residues. In DNA, the CDR3 is TGCAGTGCTAGAGATCCGGACTCCTTCACAGATACGCAGTATTTT. This sequence encodes CSARDPDSFTDTQYF.

This clonotype was observed a few times. The chain is built from TRBV7-6 and TRBJ2-7; 7 bases are shared with TRBD1. The CDR3 covers 15 residues. The V gene end was trimmed by 5 bases and the J gene end by 2 bases; junction bases not matched to a gene: 9. Germline CDR1 is SGHVS and CDR2 is FNYEAQ. The CDR3 DNA reads TGTGCCAGCAGCCATCGACAGGGCCTAGCCTACGAGCAGTACTTC. It encodes CASSHRQGLAYEQYF.

The chain employs TRBV7-6 and TRBJ2-7; 7 nucleotides align to TRBD1. This CDR3 comprises 14 residues. V lost 2 bases and J lost 2; bases outside the gene matches: 3. Germline V gives CDR1 SGHVS, CDR2 FNYEAQ. Written as DNA, the CDR3 is TGTGCCAGCAGCTTATGGACAGGACCCTACGAGCAGTACTTC. It translates to CASSLWTGPYEQYF.